The clone carrying this TCR beta chain was seen a handful of times. This entry is derived from a study of type 1 and type 2 diabetes patients. Germline V gene lookup returns CDR1 MDHEN and CDR2 SYDVKM. The CDR3 covers 13 residues. V was shortened by 4 bases and J by 5 bases, with 11 bases between the two germline ends. The PCR template was genomic DNA. A primer set of 30 forward and 13 reverse primers amplified the CDR3. TCRdb called the multiplex PCR reads again in MiXCR, with one record for every CDR3 protein. Of some 250,000 distinct CDR3 sequences in the sample, roughly 50% were seen once. The sequencing sample was made of peripheral blood mononuclear cells (PBMCs). The V and J genes are TRBV28 and TRBJ1-2; D ambiguous. The sequence was obtained from a man younger than 35 with type 2 diabetes. CDR3 nucleotides: TGTGCCAGCAGTTCCCCTCCGTTGTATGGCTACACCTTC. Its protein product is CASSSPPLYGYTF.